Listed here is a single T cell receptor (beta chain). Its specificity is unknown. This entry belongs to a study of cytomegalovirus exposure and HLA in healthy donors. Study details: The same platform as the approximately 730 first-cohort repertoires was used for the 130 or so validation repertoires, a later analysis reported. Regarding the study as a whole: Cytomegalovirus status was reportedly diagnosed by the classifier with high sensitivity and specificity.

The donors were in the roughly 120-subject validation cohort; that cohort was separate from the roughly 700-subject first cohort. This CDR3 has 14 amino acids. Trimming pared 2 bases from V and 4 bases from J, leaving 9 bases between. Germline lookup yields CDR1 SGDLS and CDR2 YYNGEE. Some clones are missing from TCRdb's copy, which holds only in-frame ones; the method was immunoSEQ multiplex PCR. The sample carries 150,000 to 200,000 clones, more than 75% recorded once. Sequenced sample: PBMCs. This chain uses TRBV9 with TRBJ2-2; a possible D gene is TRBD2 (6 bases). The TCR sequence derives from a man between 18 and 35 years old in good health and CMV-seropositive. The CDR3 DNA sequence: TGTGCCAGCAGCGTCGGAGGGTTCACCGGGGAGCTGTTTTTT. It yields the protein CASSVGGFTGELFF.